This TCR beta chain is drawn from a study of blood T cells in healthy people across ages. V was clipped by 5 bases and J by 9 bases, with 12 bases between them. The germline gives CDR1 LNHNV, CDR2 YYDKDF (reference sequence). This CDR3 is built from 12 residues. The second PCR ran 7 to 11 cycles with a sample-barcoded 5' primer and J-beta primers. TCRdb redid the calling of the 5' RACE reads with MiXCR, one entry per CDR3 protein. Of just under 750,000 distinct CDR3 sequences in the sample, about 20% were seen once. There are a few counts of this clonotype. The specimen sequenced was blood. This rearrangement joins TRBV15 to TRBJ2-3, with D possibly matching TRBD2 (6 bases). The sequence was collected from a man aged 70-80 years in good health. The DNA of the CDR3 is TGTGCCACCAGCGGCTCTAGCGAAACGCAGTATTTT. It yields the protein CATSGSSETQYF.